Each of the 23 T cell receptor beta chains below was sequenced from the same sample in a study of OX40 agonist ivuxolimab in advanced cancers. Repertoires were generated with immunoSEQ multiplex PCR, while TCRdb's copy carries only in-frame clones and drops some. The sample consists of under 85,000 clones, around 85% of them appearing once. This specimen consisted of CD4+ or CD8+ T cells sorted from blood, obtained in a trial of the OX40 agonist ivuxolimab. The receptors derive from an adult with an advanced solid tumor such as melanoma, head and neck, liver or kidney cancer.

The V gene is TRBV13, the J gene TRBJ1-6; possible D gene TRBD1, 5 bases. The germline V and J ends were trimmed by 6 bases and 7 bases, with 13 bases remaining between them. This CDR3 comprises 14 residues. Per germline, CDR1 PRHDT and CDR2 FYEKMQ (reference sequence). The CDR3: CASSYWGRNSPLHF. DNA for the CDR3: TGTGCCAGCAGTTATTGGGGCCGAAATTCACCCCTCCACTTT.

This chain connects TRBV6-5 to TRBJ1-1, with D perhaps TRBD1 (5 bases). Trimming took off 2 bases at V and 5 bases at J, with 18 bases between the two ends. Looked up from germline, CDR1 is MNHEY and CDR2 is SVGAGI. This CDR3 is 16 amino acids long. The CDR3 bases are TGTGCCAGCAGTTACAATGGGGGTCTCACGGGAACTGAAGCTTTCTTT. Translating it yields CASSYNGGLTGTEAFF.

The V gene is TRBV5-5, the J gene TRBJ2-7; D is possibly TRBD1 (7 bases). Germline V CDR1 and CDR2: SGHKS, YYEKEE (reference sequence). Trimming removed 3 bases at V and 3 bases at J, with 13 bases between. The CDR3 sequence is 14 residues long. The CDR3 loop is CASSWGDRDYEQYF. The CDR3 DNA sequence: TGTGCCAGCAGCTGGGGGGACAGAGACTACGAGCAGTACTTC.

Only one count was recorded for this clone. The chain carries TRBV5-4 and TRBJ2-3; 9 nucleotides line up with TRBD1. With the DNA end fitting TRBJ1-5 better, the J assignment may be wrong. CDR3 size: 15 residues. The germline CDR1 and CDR2 sequences are SGHNT and YYREEE (reference sequence). This CDR3 reads CASSLRTGEIDTQHF. CDR3 sequence (DNA): TGTGCCAGCAGCTTGAGGACAGGGGAAATTGATACGCAGCATTTT.

V usage is TRBV5-1 and J usage is TRBJ2-1, with no clear D. V lost 4 bases and J 3 bases, leaving 14 bases between the germline ends. The CDR3 totals 15 residues. Germline V gives CDR1 SGHRS, CDR2 YFSETQ. The CDR3 DNA follows: TGCGCCAGCAGCCCCCAGTTTGGGTTCTACAATGAGCAGTTCTTC. As protein: CASSPQFGFYNEQFF.

The chain recombines TRBV6-5 with TRBJ1-1, with D possibly matching TRBD1 (5 bases). This CDR3 has 12 amino acids. Trimming shortened V by 6 bases and J by 7 bases, and 12 bases separated the two germline ends. CDR1 is MNHEY and CDR2 is SVGAGI in the germline V gene. As DNA, the CDR3 is TGTGCCAGCAGCCTCCGGGGGATTGAAGCTTTCTTT. Its protein is CASSLRGIEAFF.

This rearrangement joins TRBV18 to TRBJ1-1; 7 bases are shared with TRBD1. V was pared by 3 bases and J by 8 bases, with 12 bases of the junction left unmatched. Germline lookup yields CDR1 KGHSH and CDR2 LQKENI. This CDR3 has 15 amino acids. The CDR3 DNA reads as TGTGCCAGCTCACCGGGACAGAGGTTGGTGGCCGAAGCTTTCTTT. This sequence encodes CASSPGQRLVAEAFF.

The V call is TRBV6-5, the J call TRBJ2-5; D is unresolved. This CDR3 contains 12 residues. CDR1 MNHEY and CDR2 SVGAGI come from the germline V gene. The V end lost 8 bases, the J end lost 1 base, and 8 bases lay between the germline ends. CDR3 residues: CASRAFQETQYF. The CDR3 bases are TGTGCCAGCCGGGCCTTCCAAGAGACCCAGTACTTC.

This chain links TRBV10-3 with TRBJ2-2; 10 bases fit TRBD2. There are 14 residues in the CDR3. V shed 7 bases, J shed 7 bases, and the junction held 6 bases outside the gene matches. Germline CDR1 ENHRY, CDR2 SYGVKD. CDR3 nucleotides: TGTGCCATCATGAGCGGGGGGGCGGACGGGGAGCTGTTTTTT. Translating gives CAIMSGGADGELFF.

The chain recombines TRBV29-1 with TRBJ1-2; D remains ambiguous. Germline V gene lookup returns CDR1 SQVTM and CDR2 ANQGSEA. The CDR3 runs to 11 residues. V lost 7 bases and J lost 8, with 14 bases in between. CDR3 loop: CSGSDKWGYTF. CDR3 DNA sequence: TGCAGCGGCTCTGACAAGTGGGGCTACACCTTC.

The J gene is TRBJ2-3, the V gene TRBV6-1; D gene uncertain. Germline V gene sequence: CDR1 MNHNS, CDR2 SASEGT. This CDR3 region has 14 residues. V was trimmed by 3 bases and J by 0 bases, leaving 7 bases between them. This CDR3 is CASSDVTSTDTQYF. The CDR3 DNA follows: TGTGCCAGCAGTGATGTGACTAGCACAGATACGCAGTATTTT.

This chain joins TRBV15 and TRBJ2-7, with D maybe TRBD1 (6 bases). This CDR3 is 14 amino acids long. The germline gives CDR1 LNHNV, CDR2 YYDKDF (reference sequence). Trimming shortened V by 3 bases and J by 4 bases, and 13 bases separated the two germline ends. The CDR3 region has the DNA TGTGCCACCAGCAGGGGGGCCAGCCCGTACGAGCAGTACTTC. It codes for CATSRGASPYEQYF.

The chain joins TRBV18 to TRBJ2-3; D possibly uses TRBD1 or TRBD2 (5 bases each). The CDR3 consists of 13 residues. Germline values: CDR1 KGHSH, CDR2 LQKENI. V lost 4 bases and J lost 4, with 9 bases in between. For the CDR3, the DNA is TGTGCCAGCTCACTCGGGGCCTCAGATACGCAGTATTTT. Translation gives CASSLGASDTQYF.

This chain joins TRBV6-1 and TRBJ1-1, with TRBD1 as a possible D gene (5 bases). CDR1 is MNHNS, CDR2 SASEGT, per germline. The CDR3 loop spans 14 amino acids. Between the trimmed V and J ends, which lost 7 bases and 5 bases, there was a span of 17 bases. The CDR3 DNA follows: TGTGCCAGCATCACGTCAACAGGCCGTACTGAAGCTTTCTTT. Protein sequence: CASITSTGRTEAFF.

The chain has TRBV7-9 and TRBJ2-2; D is unresolved. Germline CDR1 SEHNR, CDR2 FQNEAQ (reference sequence). The CDR3 is made up of 12 amino acids. The V gene lost 3 bases and the J gene lost 5 bases, with 4 bases spanning the gap. As DNA, the CDR3 is TGTGCCAGCAGCTTTGGTACCGGGGAGCTGTTTTTT. As protein: CASSFGTGELFF.

The chain carries TRBV14 and TRBJ1-4; the D is unclear. With 3 bases removed from V and 8 bases from J, the gap between germline ends came to 19 bases. The V gene's germline CDR1 is SGHDN and CDR2 FVKESK. CDR3 length: 16 amino acids. CDR3 sequence: CASSHVSGVSREKLFF. The CDR3 DNA is TGTGCCAGCAGCCATGTCAGCGGGGTGTCACGCGAAAAACTGTTTTTT.

The CDR3 reads CASSLWGTDTEAFF. In DNA form, the CDR3 reads TGTGCCAGCAGCTTGTGGGGGACGGACACTGAAGCTTTCTTT. This chain joins TRBV5-5 and TRBJ1-1, with D perhaps matching TRBD1 (5 bases). V lost 1 base and J 3 bases, leaving 10 bases between the germline ends. The germline V gene has CDR1 SGHKS and CDR2 YYEKEE (reference sequence). CDR3 length: 14 amino acids.

The V call is TRBV6-6, the J call TRBJ2-7, with a weak D call TRBD1 (6 bases). Germline-derived CDR1 and CDR2 are MNHNY and SVGAGI (reference sequence). CDR3 length equals 12 residues. Trimming shortened V by 10 bases and J by 1 base, and 11 bases separated the two germline ends. The DNA for the CDR3 is TGTGCCACCGGCCAGGGGTCCTACGAGCAGTACTTC. Amino acids: CATGQGSYEQYF.

The V and J genes are TRBV18 and TRBJ1-1; the D is unclear. Trimming stripped 2 bases from V and 2 bases from J, with 6 bases between. Germline CDR1 reads KGHSH; CDR2 reads LQKENI. This CDR3 spans 13 amino acids. CDR3 nucleotide sequence: TGTGCCAGCTCACCAGAGGGAAACACTGAAGCTTTCTTT. This gives the protein CASSPEGNTEAFF.

This chain uses TRBV6-1 with TRBJ2-7; D could derive from TRBD1 or TRBD2 (5 bases each). V lost 0 bases, J lost 3 bases, and 21 bases lay in between. Germline lookup yields CDR1 MNHNS and CDR2 SASEGT. CDR3 length: 18 amino acids. The CDR3 reads CASSEAVDNDYLSYEQYF. The DNA for the CDR3 is TGTGCCAGCAGTGAAGCGGTGGACAACGACTACCTAAGCTACGAGCAGTACTTC.

The chain recombines TRBV19 with TRBJ2-4; 7 bases are a match to TRBD1. This CDR3 region has 16 residues. In germline, CDR1 is LNHDA, CDR2 SQIVND (reference sequence). V shed 4 bases, J shed 4 bases, and the junction held 10 bases outside the gene matches. The CDR3 loop is CASSTPHRGDKNIQYF. CDR3 sequence (DNA): TGTGCCAGTAGTACCCCTCACAGGGGAGATAAAAACATTCAGTACTTC.

The rearrangement uses TRBV6-5 and TRBJ1-2; a possible D gene is TRBD1 (6 bases). The germline gives CDR1 MNHEY, CDR2 SVGAGI. The CDR3 contains 14 residues. Trimming removed 7 bases from V and 7 bases from J, with 19 bases in between. CDR3 in amino acids: CASTRGRTEGGYTF. DNA for the CDR3: TGTGCCAGCACCCGCGGGAGGACAGAGGGTGGCTACACCTTC.

This rearrangement joins TRBV4-1 to TRBJ2-3, with a tentative D call TRBD2 (6 bases). Looked up from germline, CDR1 is MGHRA and CDR2 is YSYEKL. The CDR3 runs 15 residues. V lost 1 base, J lost 6 bases, and 14 bases lay in between. The CDR3 reads CASSQVGGSMDTQYF. The CDR3 DNA is TGCGCCAGCAGCCAAGTGGGGGGTAGTATGGATACGCAGTATTTT.